One TCR beta chain is described in this entry. The antigen is undetermined. The junction and the germline gene differ at one end; a read error may be behind it. Germline V gene sequence: CDR1 SNHLY, CDR2 FYNNEI. CDR3 length: 16 residues. The source of the sample is a study of blood T cells in healthy people across ages. Notes on the study in general: Comparison with aged donors showed that long-lived donors had more naive CD4+ cells and higher diversity. Researchers report that TCR beta diversity correlated strongly with naive T cell percentage. In older individuals, TCR beta diversity per million T cells was lower, falling roughly linearly with age.

PCR was performed a second time for roughly 7 to 11 cycles using a sample-barcoded 5' primer and a J-beta primer mix. TCRdb recomputed calls from the 5' RACE reads with MiXCR, one row per CDR3 protein. Of about 1.7 million distinct CDR3 sequences listed, roughly 27% are singletons. The chain joins TRBV2 to TRBJ2-1, with D possibly being TRBD2 (7 bases). Sequenced material: blood. This receptor was identified in a woman in her 30s in good health. The CDR3 nucleotides read TGTGCCAGCAGTGTTGGGACGGGGGGCGGGTACAATGAGCAGTTTTTC. Its translation: CASSVGTGGGYNEQFF.